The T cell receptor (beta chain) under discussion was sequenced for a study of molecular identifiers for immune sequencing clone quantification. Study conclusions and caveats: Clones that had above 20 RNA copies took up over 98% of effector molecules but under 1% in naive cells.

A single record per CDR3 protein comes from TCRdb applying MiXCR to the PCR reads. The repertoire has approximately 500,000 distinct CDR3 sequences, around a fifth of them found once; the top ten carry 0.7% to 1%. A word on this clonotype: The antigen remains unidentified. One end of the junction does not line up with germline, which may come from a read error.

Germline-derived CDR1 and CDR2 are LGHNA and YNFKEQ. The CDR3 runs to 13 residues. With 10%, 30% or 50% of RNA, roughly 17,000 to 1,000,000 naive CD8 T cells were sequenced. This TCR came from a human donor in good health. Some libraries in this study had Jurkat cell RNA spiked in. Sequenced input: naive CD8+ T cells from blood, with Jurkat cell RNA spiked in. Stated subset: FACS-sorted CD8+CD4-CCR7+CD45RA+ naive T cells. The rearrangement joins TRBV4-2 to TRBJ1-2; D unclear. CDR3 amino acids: CASSPSENYGYAF. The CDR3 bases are TGTGCCAGCAGCCCTAGCGAGAACTATGGCTACGCCTTC.